The T cell receptor beta chain described here comes from a study of T cell clonotyping in hematopoietic cell transplantation. Study-level points and caveats: Pathologically expanded recipient clonotypes increased progressively from day 30 to day 180 as diversity fell. No sorting was done, leaving CD4 and CD8 contributions mixed.

Clones were read by immunoSEQ multiplex PCR, and TCRdb kept only the in-frame ones, dropping some. Here the sample spans 3,000 to 4,000 clones, around 80% being singletons. The CDR3 length is 15 residues. Per germline, CDR1 SGDLS and CDR2 YYNGEE. V was shortened by 3 bases and J by 3 bases, with 14 bases between the two germline ends. Samples: about 28 days before transplant, then days 30, 100 and 180 after. This clone has a single count. Its antigen is not identified. The receptor was isolated from a female patient aged 45-65 years who had an allogeneic stem cell transplant from an unrelated donor, so the T cells may come from the graft donor. Some clones in this sample may be carry-over from other donors' samples. The input for sequencing was peripheral blood mononuclear cells, taken at the time of graft-versus-host disease after allogeneic stem cell transplant. The V and J genes are TRBV9 and TRBJ2-3; D might be TRBD1 (5 bases). The CDR3 spells CASSEGWGRTDTQYF. DNA of the CDR3: TGTGCCAGCAGCGAGGGGTGGGGTAGGACAGATACGCAGTATTTT. Supplemented by reference TRBV9 and TRBJ2-3, the full variable domain reads DSGVTQTPKHLITATGQRVTLRCSPRSGDLSVYWYQQSLDQGLQFLIQYYNGEERAKGNILERFSAQQFPDLHSELNLSSLELGDSALYFCASSEGWGRTDTQYFGPGTRLTVL.